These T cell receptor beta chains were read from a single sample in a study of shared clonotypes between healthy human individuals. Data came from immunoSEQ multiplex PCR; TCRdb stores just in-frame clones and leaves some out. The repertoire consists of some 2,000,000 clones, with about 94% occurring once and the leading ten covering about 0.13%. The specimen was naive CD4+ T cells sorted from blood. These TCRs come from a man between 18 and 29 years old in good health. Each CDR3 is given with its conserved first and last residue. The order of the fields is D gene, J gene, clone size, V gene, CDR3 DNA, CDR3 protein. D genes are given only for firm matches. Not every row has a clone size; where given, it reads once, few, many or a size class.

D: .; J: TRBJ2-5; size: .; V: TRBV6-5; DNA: TGTGCCAGCAGTTCCATCGATTGGGGAGAGACCCAGTACTTC; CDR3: CASSSIDWGETQYF
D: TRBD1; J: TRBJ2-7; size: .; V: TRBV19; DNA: TGTGCCAGTTCATTAACAGGGGCGCTCGAGCAGTACTTC; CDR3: CASSLTGALEQYF
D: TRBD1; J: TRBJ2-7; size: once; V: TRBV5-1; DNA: TGCGCCAGCAGCTTGGGACAGGGAGAGCAGTACTTC; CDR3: CASSLGQGEQYF
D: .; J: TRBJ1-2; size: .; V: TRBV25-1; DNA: TGTGCCAGCAGTGAGGGGACTGGCTACACCTTC; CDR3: CASSEGTGYTF
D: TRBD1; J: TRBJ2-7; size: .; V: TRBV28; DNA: TGTGCCACCCAAAAAGGAACGGGACAGGGATTCCGATCCGAGCAGTACTTC; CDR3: CATQKGTGQGFRSEQYF
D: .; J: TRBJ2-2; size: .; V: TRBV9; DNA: TGTGCCAGCAGCTTCCGGGACCCGAACACCGGGGAGCTGTTTTTT; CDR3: CASSFRDPNTGELFF
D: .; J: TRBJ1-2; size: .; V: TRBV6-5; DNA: TGTGCCAGCAGTTACTCCAGAGGTTACTATGGCTACACCTTC; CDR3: CASSYSRGYYGYTF
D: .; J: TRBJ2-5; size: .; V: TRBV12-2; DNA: TGTGCAAGTCGCTTATTATCACCCACTCAAGAGACCCAGTACTTC; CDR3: CASRLLSPTQETQYF
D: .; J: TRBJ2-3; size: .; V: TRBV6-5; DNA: TGTGCCAGCAGTTCCGGACAGCCTAGCACAGATACGCAGTATTTT; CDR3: CASSSGQPSTDTQYF
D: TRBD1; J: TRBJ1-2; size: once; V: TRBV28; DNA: TGTGCCAGCAGTTCACCGGGACAGGGGCGGGACTATGGCTACACCTTC; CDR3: CASSSPGQGRDYGYTF
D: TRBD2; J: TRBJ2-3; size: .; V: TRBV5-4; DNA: TGTGCCAGCAGCTCCGGGACTAGCGGCACAGATACGCAGTATTTT; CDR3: CASSSGTSGTDTQYF
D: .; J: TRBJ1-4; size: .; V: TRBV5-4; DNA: TGTGCCAGCAGCTTTTTTCGGTATTCTAATGAAAAACTGTTTTTT; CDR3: CASSFFRYSNEKLFF
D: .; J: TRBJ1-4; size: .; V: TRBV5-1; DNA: TGCGCCAGCAGCTTGCCTCAGGGTGGGGGACATGAAAAACTGTTTTTT; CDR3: CASSLPQGGGHEKLFF
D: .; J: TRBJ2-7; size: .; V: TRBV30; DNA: TGTGCCTGGAGTGTAATTCGGAGGACGGCACCCACCCCCTCCTACGAGCAGTACTTC; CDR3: CAWSVIRRTAPTPSYEQYF
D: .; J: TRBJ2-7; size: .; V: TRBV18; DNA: TGTGCCAGCTCACGGTCAACAGGAGGCGGCTACGAGCAGTACTTC; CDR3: CASSRSTGGGYEQYF
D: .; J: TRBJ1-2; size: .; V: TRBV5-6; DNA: TGTGCCAGCAGCTTGGGGCAGGCTACGGGAGGCTACACCTTC; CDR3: CASSLGQATGGYTF
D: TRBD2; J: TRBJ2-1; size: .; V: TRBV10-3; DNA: TGTGCCATCAGTGGCGGGACTAGCGGGGGGGCCCGCACCTACAATGAGCAGTTCTTC; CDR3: CAISGGTSGGARTYNEQFF
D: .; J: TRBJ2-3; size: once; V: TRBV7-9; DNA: TGTGCCAGCAGCCCGGGGCACATCGGTGGAGATACGCAGTATTTT; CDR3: CASSPGHIGGDTQYF
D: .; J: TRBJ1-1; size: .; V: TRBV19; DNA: TGTGCCAGTAGCAACAGGATGAACACTGAAGCTTTCTTT; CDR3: CASSNRMNTEAFF
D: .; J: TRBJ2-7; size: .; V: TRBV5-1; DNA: TGCGCCAGCAGCTTGGAAATCCAGGGAGCCTACGAGCAGTACTTC; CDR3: CASSLEIQGAYEQYF
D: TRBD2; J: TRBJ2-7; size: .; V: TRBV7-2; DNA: TGTGCCAGCAGCAGACTAGCGGCCTCCTACGAGCAGTACTTC; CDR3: CASSRLAASYEQYF
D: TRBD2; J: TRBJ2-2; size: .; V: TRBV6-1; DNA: TGTGCCAGCAGTGTGGGAGGGCCGGACACCGGGGAGCTGTTTTTT; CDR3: CASSVGGPDTGELFF
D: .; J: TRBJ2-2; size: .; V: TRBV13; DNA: TGTGCCAGCAGCTTAAAAGGCCATCGTCATGGGACCGGGGAGCTGTTTTTT; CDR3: CASSLKGHRHGTGELFF
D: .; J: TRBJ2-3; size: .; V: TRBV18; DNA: TGTGCCAGCTCACCCCCAATTGACAGGACAATCACAGATACGCAGTATTTT; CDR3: CASSPPIDRTITDTQYF
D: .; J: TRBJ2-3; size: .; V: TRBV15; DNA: TGTGCCACCAGCAGAGACAGGGCGCAAGATACGCAGTATTTT; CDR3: CATSRDRAQDTQYF
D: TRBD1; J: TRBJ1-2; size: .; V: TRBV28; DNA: TGTGCCAGCGGGTCACGAGGACAGGGGGCGGGTGGCTACACCTTC; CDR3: CASGSRGQGAGGYTF
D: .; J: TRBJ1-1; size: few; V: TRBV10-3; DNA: TGTGCCATCACCTCGGCCGTTAACACTGAAGCTTTCTTT; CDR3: CAITSAVNTEAFF
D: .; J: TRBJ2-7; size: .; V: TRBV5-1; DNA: TGCGCCAGCAGCTCTAGTCAGGGGTGGGGCGAGCAGTACTTC; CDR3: CASSSSQGWGEQYF
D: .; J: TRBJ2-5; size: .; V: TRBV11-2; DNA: TGTGCCAGCAGAAACCTAGGGGCGGGGACCCAGTACTTC; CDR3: CASRNLGAGTQYF
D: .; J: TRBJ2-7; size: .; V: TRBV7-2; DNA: TGTGCCAGCAGCGGGGTGGGGCCGTACGAGCAGTACTTC; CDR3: CASSGVGPYEQYF
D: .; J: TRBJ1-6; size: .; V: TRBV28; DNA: TGTGCCAGCAGTGACAGCTATAATTCACCCCTCCACTTT; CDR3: CASSDSYNSPLHF
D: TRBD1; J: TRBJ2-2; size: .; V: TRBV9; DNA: TGTGCCAGCAGCCCCCAGGACAGGCGGAGCACCGGGGAGCTGTTTTTT; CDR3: CASSPQDRRSTGELFF
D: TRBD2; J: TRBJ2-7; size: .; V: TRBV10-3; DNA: TGTGCCATCAGTGACTCGCGGGGGGCCTACGAGCAGTACTTC; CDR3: CAISDSRGAYEQYF
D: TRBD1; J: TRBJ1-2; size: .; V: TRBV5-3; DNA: TGTGCCAGAAGCTTGGCCAAGGACAGGGTAATCGGGGGCTACACCTTC; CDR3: CARSLAKDRVIGGYTF
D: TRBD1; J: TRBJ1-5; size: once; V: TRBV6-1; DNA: TGTGCCAGCAGTGCCCCGGGACAGGGGGACGGTTCCCAGCATTTT; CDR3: CASSAPGQGDGSQHF
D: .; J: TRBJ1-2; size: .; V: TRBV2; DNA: TGTGCCAGCAGTGCTGACACTTCTAACTATGGCTACACCTTC; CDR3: CASSADTSNYGYTF
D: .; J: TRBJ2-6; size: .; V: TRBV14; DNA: TGTGCCAGCAGAGGGAGCTCTGGGGCCAACGTCCTGACTTTC; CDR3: CASRGSSGANVLTF
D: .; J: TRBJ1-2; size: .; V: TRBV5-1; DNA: TGCGCCAGCAGCCCCGGAACAGGGAAGGACTGGGGCTACACCTTC; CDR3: CASSPGTGKDWGYTF
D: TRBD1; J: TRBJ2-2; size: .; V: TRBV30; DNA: TGTGCCTGGAGTGTATATGGACAGGGGCGCACCGGGGAGCTGTTTTTT; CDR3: CAWSVYGQGRTGELFF
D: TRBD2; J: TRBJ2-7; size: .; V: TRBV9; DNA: TGTGCCAGCAGCGTAGGGGAGGGAATCACCTACGAGCAGTACTTC; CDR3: CASSVGEGITYEQYF
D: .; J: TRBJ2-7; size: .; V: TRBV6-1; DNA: TGTGCCAGCAGTGAAGTCGGGGTCTCCTACGAGCAGTACTTC; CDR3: CASSEVGVSYEQYF
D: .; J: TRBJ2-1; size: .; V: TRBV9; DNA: TGTGCCAGCAGCGTAGTTACTAGGGGTGAGCAGTTCTTC; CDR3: CASSVVTRGEQFF
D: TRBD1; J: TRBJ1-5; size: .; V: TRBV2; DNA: TGTGCCAGCAGTACCGACAGGGTCAATCAGCCCCAGCATTTT; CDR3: CASSTDRVNQPQHF
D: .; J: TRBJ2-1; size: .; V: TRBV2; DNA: TGTGCCAGCATAGCCTTATACAATGAGCAGTTCTTC; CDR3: CASIALYNEQFF
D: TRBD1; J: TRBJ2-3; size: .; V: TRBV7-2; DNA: TGTGCCAGCAGCTTAGAAGGGACAGGAAGGACAGATACGCAGTATTTT; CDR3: CASSLEGTGRTDTQYF